This TCR beta chain came from a study of beta chain features in type 1 diabetes. From germline, CDR1 is SGHRS and CDR2 YFSETQ. CDR3 length equals 16 residues. V was shortened by 3 bases and J by 0 bases, with 13 bases between the two germline ends. A sort by CD45RO/CCR7/CD25/CD127/CD95/CD27 yielded CD4+ naive, central memory, regulatory and stem cell-like memory cells. Note on this clone: Its antigen remains unknown.

Findings and caveats of the study: Type 1 diabetes patients showed a moderate but significant shortening of TCRB CDR3s in all four CD4+ subsets. TCRB rearrangement may or may not be influenced by HLA type; here this remained unresolved.

Reverse transcribing all isolated RNA meant expressed TCRB transcripts were sequenced. The method was immunoSEQ multiplex PCR; TCRdb's version includes in-frame clones alone and lacks a portion of them. Counted here are 630,000 or so clones, roughly 13% occurring once; the ten biggest clones make up less than 0.04%. V usage is TRBV5-1 and J usage is TRBJ2-1, with D perhaps assigned TRBD1 or TRBD2 (5 bases each). The origin of this receptor is a man aged 18 to 35 with type 1 diabetes. Material for sequencing was naive CD4+ T cells from blood. CDR3 sequence reads: CASSYGTGSSYNEQFF. The CDR3 DNA is TGCGCCAGCAGCTACGGGACGGGGAGCTCCTACAATGAGCAGTTCTTC. Full variable domain (rest looked up from reference TRBV5-1 and TRBJ2-1): KAGVTQTPRYLIKTRGQQVTLSCSPISGHRSVSWYQQTPGQGLQFLFEYFSETQRNKGNFPGRFSGRQFSNSRSEMNVSTLELGDSALYLCASSYGTGSSYNEQFFGPGTRLTVL.